The 3 T cell receptor beta chains presented below share a single source sample, sequenced in a study of blood T cell repertoires in COVID-19. Only in-frame clones appear in the TCRdb table, and some are missing; sequencing was by immunoSEQ multiplex PCR. The sample shows 300,000 to 400,000 clones, 80% to 90% of them seen only once. The sequenced sample was peripheral blood. Source of these receptors: a woman aged 55 to 70 with COVID-19, enrolled during active disease.

The chain is built from TRBV7-8 and TRBJ2-3; D possibly corresponds to TRBD2 (5 bases). There are 17 residues in the CDR3. Germline V gene data show CDR1 as SGHVS and CDR2 as FQNEAQ. Trimming took 0 bases from V and 4 from J, leaving 17 bases between them. Written as DNA, the CDR3 is TGTGCCAGCAGCTTAGCTGGAGGTCTGGAGAAGGCAGATACGCAGTATTTT. Amino acid sequence: CASSLAGGLEKADTQYF.

This clone was detected only once. This chain connects TRBV7-8 to TRBJ1-2; D unclear. This CDR3 contains 15 residues. Germline V CDR1 and CDR2: SGHVS, FQNEAQ. V lost 1 base to trimming and J lost 8 bases, with 17 bases between them. This CDR3 reads CASSLDVWSSVGYTF. As DNA, the CDR3 is TGTGCCAGCAGCTTAGACGTCTGGTCGTCGGTCGGCTACACCTTC. The full variable domain, completed using reference TRBV7-8 and TRBJ1-2, is GAGVSQSPRYKVAKRGQDVALRCDPISGHVSLFWYQQALGQGPEFLTYFQNEAQLDKSGLPSDRFFAERPEGSVSTLKIQRTQQEDSAVYLCASSLDVWSSVGYTFGSGTRLTVV.

This sequence joins TRBV19 and TRBJ2-3; 10 bases are a match to TRBD2. Germline values: CDR1 LNHDA, CDR2 SQIVND (reference sequence). This CDR3 has 15 residues. The ends lost 3 bases at V and 3 bases at J; junction bases unmatched: 3. The CDR3 DNA is TGTGCCAGTAGTATCCCTAGCGGGGGAACAGATACGCAGTATTTT. This encodes CASSIPSGGTDTQYF.